The 20 T cell receptor beta chains reported below all come from one sample, sequenced in a study of T cell repertoires in cytomegalovirus infection. TCRdb analysed the reads with MiXCR anew, one entry per CDR3 protein. The sample has around 100,000 distinct CDR3 sequences; about a quarter are singletons. The sample was CD8+ T cells from PBMCs. These receptors were taken from a human donor in good health (CMV status not recorded). Some clones in this sample may be carry-over from other donors' samples.

The chain's CDR3 is CASSLEGQLHYNEQFF. DNA of the CDR3: TGTGCCAGCAGCTTAGAGGGACAGTTACACTACAATGAGCAGTTCTTC. This rearrangement joins TRBV7-2 to TRBJ2-1; 7 bases align to TRBD1. The CDR3 contains 16 residues. Germline V gene sequence: CDR1 SGHTA, CDR2 FQGNSA. V shed 1 base and J 3 bases; nucleotides not matched to a gene: 6.

This clonotype was counted only a few times. The chain uses TRBV20-1 and TRBJ2-5; 7 bases match TRBD2. The CDR3 spans 14 residues. Trimming cost V 2 bases and J 2 bases; bases outside gene matches: 5. Germline CDR1 DFQATT, CDR2 SNEGSKA (reference sequence). Here the CDR3 reads CSARLAAIQETQYF. CDR3 DNA: TGCAGTGCTAGACTAGCGGCCATACAAGAGACCCAGTACTTC.

This chain links TRBV7-9 with TRBJ2-2; D is unclear. Germline V gives CDR1 SEHNR, CDR2 FQNEAQ (reference sequence). The CDR3 spans 18 residues. The V gene lost 4 bases and the J gene lost 4 bases, with 22 bases spanning the gap. CDR3 region: CASSSLIRTGRPTGELFF. DNA for the CDR3: TGTGCCAGCAGCTCTCTCATCCGGACCGGGCGGCCCACCGGGGAGCTGTTTTTT.

The J gene is TRBJ2-7, the V gene TRBV27; a possible D gene is TRBD1 (6 bases). Germline V gene data show CDR1 as MNHEY and CDR2 as SMNVEV (reference sequence). Deletions cut 5 bases from V and 6 bases from J, with 17 bases between. The CDR3 consists of 14 residues. The CDR3 sequence is CASSPTQGPSEQYF. In DNA, the CDR3 is TGTGCCAGCAGTCCTACACAGGGCCCCAGCGAGCAGTACTTC.

This chain connects TRBV11-2 to TRBJ2-3; TRBD2 matches at 9 bases. The CDR3 sequence is 18 residues long. The V gene end was trimmed by 2 bases and the J gene end by 4 bases; junction bases not matched to a gene: 13. Germline V gives CDR1 SGHAT, CDR2 FQNNGV. CDR3 nucleotides: TGTGCCAGCAGCTTAAGGGAAATAGCGGGGGATTCGTCAGATACGCAGTATTTT. Translated, it gives CASSLREIAGDSSDTQYF.

The rearrangement uses TRBV27 and TRBJ1-5, with TRBD1 as a possible D gene (5 bases). Per germline, CDR1 MNHEY and CDR2 SMNVEV (reference sequence). The V end lost 11 bases, the J end lost 7 bases, and 15 bases lay between the germline ends. The CDR3 runs 12 residues. CDR3 sequence reads: CAGQVPSQPQHF. The DNA for the CDR3 is TGTGCCGGACAAGTCCCGAGCCAGCCCCAGCATTTT.

The chain combines TRBV19 with TRBJ1-6; D is uncertain. Germline CDR1 LNHDA, CDR2 SQIVND (reference sequence). The CDR3 is 14 amino acids. V lost 7 bases to trimming and J lost 8 bases, with 15 bases between them. The CDR3 is CASTGTTVDSPLHF. The DNA of the CDR3 is TGTGCCAGTACAGGAACGACTGTGGATTCACCCCTCCACTTT.

V is TRBV28 and J is TRBJ2-7; D uncertain. This CDR3 comprises 13 residues. The germline CDR1 and CDR2 sequences are MDHEN and SYDVKM. Between the trimmed V and J ends, which lost 8 bases and 0 bases, there was a span of 11 bases. This CDR3 is CASLGQLSYEQYF. CDR3 sequence (DNA): TGTGCCAGCTTAGGTCAGCTCTCCTACGAGCAGTACTTC.

CDR3 sequence reads: CASSLNERGGADTQYF. The CDR3 DNA reads as TGTGCCAGCAGCCTTAACGAGCGGGGGGGAGCAGATACGCAGTATTTT. The chain is built from TRBV6-2 or TRBV6-3 and TRBJ2-3; TRBD2 matches at 10 bases. The CDR3 has 16 amino acids. Trimming at V came to 6 bases and at J to 4 bases, leaving 10 bases not matched to a gene. The germline V gene has CDR1 MNHEY and CDR2 SVGEGT.

This clonotype was picked up many times. This chain links TRBV7-6 with TRBJ2-5; 10 nucleotides line up with TRBD2. The junction had 5 bases not matched to a gene; V was cut back by 2 bases and J by 5 bases. There are 15 residues in the CDR3. Germline-derived CDR1 and CDR2 are SGHVS and FNYEAQ. CDR3 protein: CASSLRLAGRETQYF. Here the CDR3 DNA reads TGTGCCAGCAGCTTAAGACTAGCGGGCAGGGAGACCCAGTACTTC.

A few counts support this clonotype. CDR3: CASRDLDRGWEKLFF. The CDR3 DNA is TGCGCCAGCAGGGACCTAGACAGGGGATGGGAAAAACTGTTTTTT. The gene calls are TRBV10-2 and TRBJ1-4; 8 positions match TRBD1. V shed 6 bases, J shed 8 bases, and the junction held 11 bases outside the gene matches. From germline, CDR1 is WSHSY and CDR2 SAAADI. The length of the CDR3 is 15 residues.

This clonotype was observed a handful of times. The J gene is TRBJ1-2, the V gene TRBV6-1; D gene uncertain. The length of the CDR3 is 14 residues. Trimming removed 2 bases at V and 7 bases at J, with 14 bases between. CDR1 and CDR2 from the germline V gene are MNHNS and SASEGT. CDR3 bases: TGTGCCAGCAGTGAAAGGACGGTCGGATCTGGCTACACCTTC. Translation gives CASSERTVGSGYTF.

This chain joins TRBV28 and TRBJ2-1; 8 bases agree with TRBD1. Germline CDR1 reads MDHEN; CDR2 reads SYDVKM. CDR3 length: 14 residues. The V segment lost 7 bases and the J segment 7 bases; nucleotides outside the gene matches: 9. CDR3 nucleotide sequence: TGTGCCAGCACGGACAGGGTCCCCCAGAATGAGCAGTTCTTC. The encoded protein is CASTDRVPQNEQFF.

This chain uses TRBV7-9 with TRBJ2-7; TRBD1 matches 8 bases. The V segment lost 5 bases and the J segment 6 bases; nucleotides outside the gene matches: 12. This CDR3 comprises 15 residues. Germline CDR1 reads SEHNR; CDR2 reads FQNEAQ (reference sequence). The CDR3 nucleotides are TGTGCCAGCAGCAACCCGACAGGGGCTCCCTCCGAGCAGTACTTC. Translated: CASSNPTGAPSEQYF.

This clonotype occurred many times. This sequence joins TRBV11-2 and TRBJ1-2; weak D call: TRBD1 (6 bases). Trimming removed 5 bases from V and 7 bases from J, with 11 bases in between. The CDR3 loop spans 12 amino acids. Germline V gene lookup returns CDR1 SGHAT and CDR2 FQNNGV. The CDR3 loop reads CASSTRGSGYTF. CDR3 nucleotide sequence: TGTGCCAGCAGCACGAGGGGGTCTGGCTACACCTTC. The full variable domain, rest sourced from reference TRBV11-2 and TRBJ1-2, is EAGVAQSPRYKIIEKRQSVAFWCNPISGHATLYWYQQILGQGPKLLIQFQNNGVVDDSQLPKDRFSAERLKGVDSTLKIQPAKLEDSAVYLCASSTRGSGYTFGSGTRLTVV.

The chain carries TRBV28 and TRBJ1-1; D remains unclear. Germline V gene lookup returns CDR1 MDHEN and CDR2 SYDVKM. The CDR3 consists of 13 residues. Deletions cut 6 bases from V and 6 bases from J, with 14 bases between. Here the CDR3 reads CASRRRVGAEAFF. The CDR3 nucleotides are TGTGCCAGCAGGCGAAGGGTCGGGGCTGAAGCTTTCTTT.

Of note for this clonotype: The germline gene is not matched at one end of the junction; a read error may be the cause. This chain connects TRBV28 to TRBJ1-4; TRBD1 matches 10 bases. Germline V gene data show CDR1 as MDHEN and CDR2 as SYDVKM. CDR3 length equals 17 residues. The CDR3 DNA reads TGTGCCAGCAGATTATCGACAGGGGGCTATAGTAATGAAAAACTGTTTTTT. Residues: CASRLSTGGYSNEKLFF.

In its sample, this clonotype was seen a few times. The V call is TRBV28, the J call TRBJ2-5; D is unclear. Deletions cut 3 bases from V and 5 bases from J, with 13 bases between. This CDR3 spans 14 amino acids. The germline V gene has CDR1 MDHEN and CDR2 SYDVKM. CDR3 coding DNA: TGTGCCAGCAGTTTCAAGGAGAGGTGGGAGACCCAGTACTTC. Its protein product is CASSFKERWETQYF. The full variable domain, its missing parts supplied by reference TRBV28 and TRBJ2-5, is DVKVTQSSRYLVKRTGEKVFLECVQDMDHENMFWYRQDPGLGLRLIYFSYDVKMKEKGDIPEGYSVSREKKERFSLILESASTNQTSMYLCASSFKERWETQYFGPGTRLLVL.

The rearrangement links TRBV7-8 to TRBJ2-2; TRBD2 matches at 11 bases. The germline CDR1 and CDR2 sequences are SGHVS and FQNEAQ. V gave up 5 bases and J gave up 5 bases; unmatched junction bases: 10. The CDR3 is made up of 17 amino acids. The CDR3 loop is CASSPLVSGGATGELFF. CDR3 in DNA: TGTGCCAGCAGCCCCCTCGTTAGCGGGGGGGCAACCGGGGAGCTGTTTTTT. The variable domain in full, with the rest retrieved from reference TRBV7-8 and TRBJ2-2, is GAGVSQSPRYKVAKRGQDVALRCDPISGHVSLFWYQQALGQGPEFLTYFQNEAQLDKSGLPSDRFFAERPEGSVSTLKIQRTQQEDSAVYLCASSPLVSGGATGELFFGEGSRLTVL.

This clonotype was found many times. The chain links TRBV6-1 to TRBJ2-7; 8 bases are a match to TRBD1. After removal of 7 bases from V and 2 bases from J, the junction contained 7 bases not matched to a gene. Germline lookup yields CDR1 MNHNS and CDR2 SASEGT. The CDR3 spans 14 residues. CDR3 in amino acids: CASTPGQDTYEQYF. In nucleotides, the CDR3 is TGTGCCAGCACCCCGGGACAGGATACCTACGAGCAGTACTTC.